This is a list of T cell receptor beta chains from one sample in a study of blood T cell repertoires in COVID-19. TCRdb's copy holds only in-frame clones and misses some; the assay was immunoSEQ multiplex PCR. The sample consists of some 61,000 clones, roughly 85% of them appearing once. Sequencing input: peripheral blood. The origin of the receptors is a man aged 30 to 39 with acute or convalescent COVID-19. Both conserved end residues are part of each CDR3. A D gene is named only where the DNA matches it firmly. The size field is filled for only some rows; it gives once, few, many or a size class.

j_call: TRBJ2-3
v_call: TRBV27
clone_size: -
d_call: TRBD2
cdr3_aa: CASSSGRLTDTQYF
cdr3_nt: TGTGCCAGCTCTAGCGGGAGACTTACAGATACGCAGTATTTT

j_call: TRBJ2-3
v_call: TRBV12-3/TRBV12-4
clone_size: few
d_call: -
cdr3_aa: CASSRLGTDTQYF
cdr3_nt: TGTGCCAGCAGTCGACTGGGCACAGATACGCAGTATTTT

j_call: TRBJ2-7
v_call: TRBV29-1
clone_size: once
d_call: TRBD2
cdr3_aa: CSVETGTSPAREQYF
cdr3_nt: TGCAGCGTCGAAACCGGGACTAGCCCCGCGCGAGAGCAGTACTTC

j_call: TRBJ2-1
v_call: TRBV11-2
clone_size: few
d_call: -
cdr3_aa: CASSLGRGSSYNEQFF
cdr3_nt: TGTGCCAGCAGCTTAGGACGTGGGAGCTCCTACAATGAGCAGTTCTTC

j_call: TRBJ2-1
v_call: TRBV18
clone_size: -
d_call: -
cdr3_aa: CASSPGDYEQFF
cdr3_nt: TGTGCCAGCTCACCCGGGGACTATGAGCAGTTCTTC

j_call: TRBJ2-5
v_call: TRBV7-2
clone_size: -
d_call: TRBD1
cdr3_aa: CASSPRTGGGETQYF
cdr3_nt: TGTGCCAGCAGCCCGCGGACAGGGGGCGGAGAGACCCAGTACTTC

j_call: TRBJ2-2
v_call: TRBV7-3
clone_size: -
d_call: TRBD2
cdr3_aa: CASRRLAQNTGELFF
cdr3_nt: TGTGCCAGCAGAAGACTAGCGCAGAACACCGGGGAGCTGTTTTTT

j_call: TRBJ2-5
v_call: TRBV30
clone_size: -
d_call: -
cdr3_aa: CAWSTAALAGETQYF
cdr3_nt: TGTGCCTGGAGTACAGCGGCTCTGGCGGGAGAGACCCAGTACTTC

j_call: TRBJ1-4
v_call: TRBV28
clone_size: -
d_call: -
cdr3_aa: CASSLTPSAGGREKLFF
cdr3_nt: TGTGCCAGCAGTTTAACCCCCTCCGCGGGGGGAAGAGAAAAACTGTTTTTT

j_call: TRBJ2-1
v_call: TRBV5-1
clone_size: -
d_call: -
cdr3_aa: CASSLAGTDEQFF
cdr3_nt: TGCGCCAGCAGCTTGGCCGGGACTGATGAGCAGTTCTTC

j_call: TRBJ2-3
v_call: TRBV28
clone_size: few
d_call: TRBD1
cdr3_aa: CASRPTGGAFTDTQYF
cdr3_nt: TGTGCCAGCAGACCAACAGGGGGCGCGTTCACAGATACGCAGTATTTT

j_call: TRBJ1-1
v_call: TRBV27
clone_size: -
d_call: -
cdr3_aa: CASSFTPNTEAFF
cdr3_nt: TGTGCCAGCAGTTTCACACCGAACACTGAAGCTTTCTTT

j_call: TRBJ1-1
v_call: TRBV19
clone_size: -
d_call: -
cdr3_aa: CASSPRQAGNTEAFF
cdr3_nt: TGTGCCAGTAGCCCCCGACAGGCCGGTAACACTGAAGCTTTCTTT

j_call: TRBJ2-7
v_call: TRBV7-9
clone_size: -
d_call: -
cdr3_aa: CASSPTGYEQYF
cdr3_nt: TGTGCCAGCAGCCCGACTGGCTACGAGCAGTACTTC

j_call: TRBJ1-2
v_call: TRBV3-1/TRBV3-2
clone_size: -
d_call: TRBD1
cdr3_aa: CASSPTGGGAYGYTF
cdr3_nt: TGTGCCAGCAGCCCCACAGGGGGCGGGGCCTATGGCTACACCTTC

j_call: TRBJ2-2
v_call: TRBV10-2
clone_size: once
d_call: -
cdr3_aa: CASSDPTGELFF
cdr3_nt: TGCGCCAGCAGTGACCCGACCGGGGAGCTGTTTTTT

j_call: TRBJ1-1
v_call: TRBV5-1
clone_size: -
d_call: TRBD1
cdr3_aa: CASSPGQSERTEAFF
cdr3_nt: TGCGCCAGCAGCCCGGGACAGTCAGAGAGGACTGAAGCTTTCTTT

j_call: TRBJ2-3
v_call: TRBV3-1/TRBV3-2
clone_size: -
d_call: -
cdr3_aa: CASSQAGSQYF
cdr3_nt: TGTGCCAGCAGCCAAGCCGGGAGCCAGTATTTT

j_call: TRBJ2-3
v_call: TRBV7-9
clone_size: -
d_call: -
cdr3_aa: CASSGWRSTDTQYF
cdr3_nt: TGTGCCAGCAGCGGATGGCGGTCCACAGATACGCAGTATTTT

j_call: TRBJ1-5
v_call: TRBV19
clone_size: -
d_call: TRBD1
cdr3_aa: CASTKTGWPQHF
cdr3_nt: TGTGCCAGTACCAAGACAGGGTGGCCCCAGCATTTT

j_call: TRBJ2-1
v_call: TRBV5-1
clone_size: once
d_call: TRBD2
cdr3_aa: CASSLSGRAYNEQFF
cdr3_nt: TGCGCCAGCAGCTTGAGCGGGAGGGCTTACAATGAGCAGTTCTTC

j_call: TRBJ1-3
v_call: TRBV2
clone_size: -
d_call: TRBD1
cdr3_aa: CASSSDRGSGNTIYF
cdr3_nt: TGTGCCAGCAGCTCGGACAGGGGATCTGGAAACACCATATATTTT

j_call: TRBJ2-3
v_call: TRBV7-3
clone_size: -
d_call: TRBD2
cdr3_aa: CASSLGGLAGDTQYF
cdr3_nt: TGTGCCAGCAGCTTAGGGGGACTAGCGGGAGATACGCAGTATTTT

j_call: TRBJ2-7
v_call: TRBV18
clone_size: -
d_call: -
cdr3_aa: CASSLNRAPGQLNEQYF
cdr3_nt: TGTGCCAGCTCACTAAACCGCGCCCCAGGACAGTTGAACGAGCAGTACTTC

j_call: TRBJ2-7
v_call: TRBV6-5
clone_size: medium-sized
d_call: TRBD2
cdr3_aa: CASSQREGYEQYF
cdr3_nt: TGTGCCAGCAGTCAGCGGGAGGGCTACGAGCAGTACTTC

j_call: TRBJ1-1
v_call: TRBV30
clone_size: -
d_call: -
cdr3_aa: CAWSVPRMLNTEAFF
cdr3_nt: TGTGCCTGGAGTGTACCGCGAATGCTGAACACTGAAGCTTTCTTT

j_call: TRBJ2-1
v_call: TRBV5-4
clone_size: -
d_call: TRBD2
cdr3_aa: CASSWGTSKIGEQFF
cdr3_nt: TGTGCCAGCAGCTGGGGGACTAGTAAGATTGGTGAGCAGTTCTTC

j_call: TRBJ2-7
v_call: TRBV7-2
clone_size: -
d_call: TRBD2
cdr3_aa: CASSPGTSGSYEQYF
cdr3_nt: TGTGCCAGCAGCCCCGGGACTAGCGGCTCCTACGAGCAGTACTTC

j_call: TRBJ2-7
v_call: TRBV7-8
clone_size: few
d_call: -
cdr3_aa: CASSLADPGAGYEQYF
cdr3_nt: TGTGCCAGCAGCTTAGCGGATCCAGGGGCTGGCTACGAGCAGTACTTC

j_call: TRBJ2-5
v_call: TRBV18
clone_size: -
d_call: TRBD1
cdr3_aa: CASSPGQGRRETQYF
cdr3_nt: TGTGCCAGCTCACCCGGACAGGGGCGCAGGGAGACCCAGTACTTC

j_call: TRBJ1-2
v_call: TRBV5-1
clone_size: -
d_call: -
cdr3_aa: CASSFETGFGYTF
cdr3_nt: TGCGCCAGCAGCTTCGAGACAGGATTTGGCTACACCTTC

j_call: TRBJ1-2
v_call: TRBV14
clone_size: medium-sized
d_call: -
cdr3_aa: CASSHSGRVNYGYTF
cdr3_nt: TGTGCCAGCAGCCATTCGGGGAGAGTTAACTATGGCTACACCTTC

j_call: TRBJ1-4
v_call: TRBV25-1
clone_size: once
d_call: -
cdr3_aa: CASSEVRSGPTGGKLFF
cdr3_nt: TGTGCCAGCAGTGAAGTGAGGTCGGGCCCCACCGGGGGAAAACTGTTTTTT

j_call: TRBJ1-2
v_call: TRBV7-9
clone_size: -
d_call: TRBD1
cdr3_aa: CASSPRDSDYTF
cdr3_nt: TGTGCCAGCAGCCCCAGGGACAGCGACTACACCTTC

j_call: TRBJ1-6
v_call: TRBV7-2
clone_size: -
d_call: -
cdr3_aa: CASSSRGQGNSPLHF
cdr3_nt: TGTGCCAGCAGCTCACGAGGGCAGGGGAATTCACCCCTCCACTTT

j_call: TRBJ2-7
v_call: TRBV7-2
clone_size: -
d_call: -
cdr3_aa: CASSSQGTLSYEQYF
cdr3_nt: TGTGCCAGCAGCTCACAGGGAACTTTGTCCTACGAGCAGTACTTC

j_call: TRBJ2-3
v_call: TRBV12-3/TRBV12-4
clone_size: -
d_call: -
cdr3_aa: CASTPAGADTQYF
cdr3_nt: TGTGCCAGCACCCCGGCAGGGGCAGATACGCAGTATTTT

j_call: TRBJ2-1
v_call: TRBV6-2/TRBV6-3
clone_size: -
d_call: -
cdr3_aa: CASSYSTSTNEQFF
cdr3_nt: TGTGCCAGCAGTTACTCTACTAGTACCAATGAGCAGTTCTTC

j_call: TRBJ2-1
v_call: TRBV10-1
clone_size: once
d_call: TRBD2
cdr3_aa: CASSESMGTSGYNEQFF
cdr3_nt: TGCGCCAGCAGTGAGTCTATGGGGACTAGCGGTTACAATGAGCAGTTCTTC

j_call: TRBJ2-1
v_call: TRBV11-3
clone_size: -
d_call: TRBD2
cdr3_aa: CASSREGGFYNEQFF
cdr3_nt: TGTGCCAGCAGCCGAGAGGGAGGGTTTTACAATGAGCAGTTCTTC

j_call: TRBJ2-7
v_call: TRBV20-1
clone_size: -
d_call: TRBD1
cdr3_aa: CSAPRQGVQYF
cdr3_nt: TGCAGTGCGCCGAGACAGGGGGTGCAGTACTTC

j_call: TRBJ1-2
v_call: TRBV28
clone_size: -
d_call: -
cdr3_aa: CASSLPSDGYTF
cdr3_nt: TGTGCCAGCAGTTTACCGTCCGATGGCTACACCTTC

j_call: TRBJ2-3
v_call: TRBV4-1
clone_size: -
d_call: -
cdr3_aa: CASSQAGRLEGTDTQYF
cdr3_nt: TGCGCCAGCAGCCAAGCTGGTCGGCTAGAAGGCACAGATACGCAGTATTTT

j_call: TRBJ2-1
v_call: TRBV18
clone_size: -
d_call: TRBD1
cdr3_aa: CASSLIATGTGKANEQFF
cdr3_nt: TGTGCCAGCTCACTGATCGCAACAGGGACAGGGAAGGCGAATGAGCAGTTCTTC

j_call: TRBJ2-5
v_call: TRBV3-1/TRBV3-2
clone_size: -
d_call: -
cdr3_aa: CASSYSTGVRIRETQYF
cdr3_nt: TGTGCCAGCAGCTACTCTACGGGGGTGCGTATTCGGGAGACCCAGTACTTC

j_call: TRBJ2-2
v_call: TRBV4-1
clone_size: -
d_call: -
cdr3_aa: CASSFLWGQMTGELFF
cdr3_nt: TGCGCCAGCAGCTTCTTATGGGGCCAGATGACCGGGGAGCTGTTTTTT

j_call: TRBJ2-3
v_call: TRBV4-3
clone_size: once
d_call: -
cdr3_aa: CASSQTVSGDTQYF
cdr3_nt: TGCGCCAGCAGCCAAACTGTCTCGGGAGATACGCAGTATTTT

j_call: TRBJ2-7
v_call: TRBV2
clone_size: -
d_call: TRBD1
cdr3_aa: CASHYRGLSEQYF
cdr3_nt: TGTGCCAGCCATTACAGGGGATTGAGTGAGCAGTACTTC

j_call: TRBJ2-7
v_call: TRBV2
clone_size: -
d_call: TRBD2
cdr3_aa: CASHRTSGIYKYF
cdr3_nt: TGTGCCTCCCACAGGACTAGCGGGATATATAAGTACTTC

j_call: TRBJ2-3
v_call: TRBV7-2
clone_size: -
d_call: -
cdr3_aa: CASSLLYTDTQYF
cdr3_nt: TGTGCCAGCAGCTTACTCTACACAGATACGCAGTATTTT

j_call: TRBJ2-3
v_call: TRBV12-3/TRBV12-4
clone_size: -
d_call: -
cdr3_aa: CASSLGGPDTQYF
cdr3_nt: TGTGCCAGCAGTTTAGGGGGCCCAGATACGCAGTATTTT

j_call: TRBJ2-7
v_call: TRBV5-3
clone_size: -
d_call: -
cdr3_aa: CARSLVRDRYEQYF
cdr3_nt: TGTGCCAGAAGCTTGGTCAGGGATAGGTACGAGCAGTACTTC

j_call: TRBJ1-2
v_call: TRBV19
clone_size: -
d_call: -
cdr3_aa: CASSIKASGGYTF
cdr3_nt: TGTGCCAGTAGTATAAAGGCCTCGGGTGGCTACACCTTC

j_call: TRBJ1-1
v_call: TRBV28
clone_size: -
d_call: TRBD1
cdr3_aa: CASSLQGAPGTEAFF
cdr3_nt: TGTGCCAGCAGTCTACAGGGGGCACCGGGCACTGAAGCTTTCTTT

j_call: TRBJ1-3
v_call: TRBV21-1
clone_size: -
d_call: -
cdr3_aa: CASSKGVRRGNTIYF
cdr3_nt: TGTGCCAGCAGCAAAGGGGTGAGGAGGGGAAACACCATATATTTT